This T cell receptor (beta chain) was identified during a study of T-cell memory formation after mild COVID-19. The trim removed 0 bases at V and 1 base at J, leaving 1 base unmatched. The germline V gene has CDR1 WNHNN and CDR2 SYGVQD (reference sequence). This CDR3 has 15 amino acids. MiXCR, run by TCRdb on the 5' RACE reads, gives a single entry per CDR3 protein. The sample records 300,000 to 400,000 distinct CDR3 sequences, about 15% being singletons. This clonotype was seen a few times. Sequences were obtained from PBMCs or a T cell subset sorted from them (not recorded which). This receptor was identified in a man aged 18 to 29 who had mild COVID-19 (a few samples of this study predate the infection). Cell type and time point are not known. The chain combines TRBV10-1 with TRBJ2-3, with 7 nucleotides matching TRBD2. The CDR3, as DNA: TGCGCCAGCAGTGAGTCTACTAGCGGCACAGATACGCAGTATTTT. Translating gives CASSESTSGTDTQYF.